This is a list of T cell receptor beta chains from one sample in a study of somatic mutations in cytotoxic T cells in rheumatoid arthritis. Method: immunoSEQ multiplex PCR; TCRdb's copy keeps in-frame clones and lacks some. The table includes more than 10,000 clones, more than 65% detected once. Specimen: CD8+ T cells sorted from blood. These receptors came from a man in his sixties in good health. Both conserved end residues are trimmed from each CDR3.

>TRBV11-2
ASSLDRDRDYEQY
>TRBV6-4
ASSPGQINYNEQF
>TRBV6-1
ASRDNTEAF
>TRBV2
ASSAQGWENTEAF
>TRBV4-1
ASSQDRGRAEQY
>TRBV2
ASSRTGAYEQY
>TRBV6-5
ASSYSSGDYT
>TRBV19
ASSILAGGREQF
>TRBV11-2
ASSPAFASSYEQY
>TRBV5-1
ASSPSGTGVQPQH
>TRBV10-2
ASSEYSTSNTEAF
>TRBV7-2
ASSLGGAAGTGELF
>TRBV2
ASSFGQASYEQY
>TRBV9
ASSSQGGSGNTIY
>TRBV4-1
ASSRGPPGELF
>TRBV28
ASRTITLGGLNQPQH
>TRBV10-3
AIRDERYEQY
>TRBV28
ASSREGTFYSNQPQH
>TRBV6-1
ASSEGFRISEQY
>TRBV27
ASGSPYEQY
>TRBV4-3
ASSQDPSGGVDTQY
>TRBV6-6
ASSYAGASYGYT
>TRBV6-1
ASRELAGVTHEQF
>TRBV7-2
ASSLGLFGETQY
>TRBV4-3
ASSQDRGGYGYT
>TRBV29-1
SVLSGRVDEQF
>TRBV19
ASRPGQGAYEQY
>TRBV28
ASSPTGEKNYEQY
>TRBV9
ASSVDIAGVYEQF
>TRBV7-8
ASSLTSGGAGEQF
>TRBV2
ASSEAEDSYNEQF
>TRBV10-3
AISESEGQGAEKLF
>TRBV11-3
ASSSRQDSGNTIY
>TRBV4-1
ASSQDSNNEQF
>TRBV27
ASSLTGVYGYT
>TRBV6-5
ASSYSIRGGNEQF
>TRBV27
ASSFIDRHANTGELF
>TRBV10-1
ASSEPWTGGFPQIRIAKNIQY
>TRBV5-8
ASGLAVSLGTDTQY
>TRBV28
ASSLLDNFSRTGQY
>TRBV29-1
SVEDKGDGTEAF
>TRBV9
ASGGVDTDTQY
>TRBV13
ASNGPPNTEAF
>TRBV6-5
ASSYSADTGELF
>TRBV27
ASSLGTGYTEAF
>TRBV28
ASSHGLAGVEQY
>TRBV4-1
ASSLYGTGGDEQY
>TRBV2
ASRSGSESNEQF
>TRBV4-3
ASSQDLWLAGGKETQY
>TRBV27
ASKYGYEQY
>TRBV5-5
ASSLGTNTEAF